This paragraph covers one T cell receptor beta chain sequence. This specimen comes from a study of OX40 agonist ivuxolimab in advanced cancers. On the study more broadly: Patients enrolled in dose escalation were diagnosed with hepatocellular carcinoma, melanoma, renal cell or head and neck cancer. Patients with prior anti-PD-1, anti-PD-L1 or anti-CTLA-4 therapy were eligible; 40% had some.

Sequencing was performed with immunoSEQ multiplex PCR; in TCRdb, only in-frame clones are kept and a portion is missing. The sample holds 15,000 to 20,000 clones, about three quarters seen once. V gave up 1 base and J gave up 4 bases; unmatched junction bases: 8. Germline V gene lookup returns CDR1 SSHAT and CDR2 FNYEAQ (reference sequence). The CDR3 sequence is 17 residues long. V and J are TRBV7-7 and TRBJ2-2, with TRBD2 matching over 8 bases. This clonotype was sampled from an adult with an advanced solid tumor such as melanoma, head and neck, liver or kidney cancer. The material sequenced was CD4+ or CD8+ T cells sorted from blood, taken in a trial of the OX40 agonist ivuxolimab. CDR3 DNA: TGTGCCAGCAGCTTAGGGCCCCGGGGGGGCCGCACCGGGGAGCTGTTTTTT. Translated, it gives CASSLGPRGGRTGELFF.